This T cell receptor (beta chain) was found in a study of CD8+ T cells in alopecia areata. Whole-study results and caveats: Researchers report lesional scalp, most notably alopecia totalis/universalis, outstripped normal scalp in clonality.

Extraction of RNA preceded its reverse transcription into cDNA, which served as the sequencing template. TCRdb's table, derived via immunoSEQ multiplex PCR, lists solely in-frame clones and lacks some. The data show some 200,000 clones, around 60% seen once. Germline V gene sequence: CDR1 MNHEY, CDR2 SVGAGI. Trimming shortened V by 5 bases and J by 4 bases, and 11 bases separated the two germline ends. The CDR3 length is 13 residues. This clone was observed a single time. Its antigen is currently unknown. This sequence joins TRBV6-5 and TRBJ1-2, with a possible D match to TRBD1 (5 bases). The TCR was taken from a human donor with alopecia areata. This material consisted of CD4+ T cells sorted from blood, taken at week 0. The chain's CDR3 is CASSDKGSYGYTF. In nucleotides, the CDR3 is TGTGCCAGCAGTGACAAGGGGAGCTATGGCTACACCTTC.